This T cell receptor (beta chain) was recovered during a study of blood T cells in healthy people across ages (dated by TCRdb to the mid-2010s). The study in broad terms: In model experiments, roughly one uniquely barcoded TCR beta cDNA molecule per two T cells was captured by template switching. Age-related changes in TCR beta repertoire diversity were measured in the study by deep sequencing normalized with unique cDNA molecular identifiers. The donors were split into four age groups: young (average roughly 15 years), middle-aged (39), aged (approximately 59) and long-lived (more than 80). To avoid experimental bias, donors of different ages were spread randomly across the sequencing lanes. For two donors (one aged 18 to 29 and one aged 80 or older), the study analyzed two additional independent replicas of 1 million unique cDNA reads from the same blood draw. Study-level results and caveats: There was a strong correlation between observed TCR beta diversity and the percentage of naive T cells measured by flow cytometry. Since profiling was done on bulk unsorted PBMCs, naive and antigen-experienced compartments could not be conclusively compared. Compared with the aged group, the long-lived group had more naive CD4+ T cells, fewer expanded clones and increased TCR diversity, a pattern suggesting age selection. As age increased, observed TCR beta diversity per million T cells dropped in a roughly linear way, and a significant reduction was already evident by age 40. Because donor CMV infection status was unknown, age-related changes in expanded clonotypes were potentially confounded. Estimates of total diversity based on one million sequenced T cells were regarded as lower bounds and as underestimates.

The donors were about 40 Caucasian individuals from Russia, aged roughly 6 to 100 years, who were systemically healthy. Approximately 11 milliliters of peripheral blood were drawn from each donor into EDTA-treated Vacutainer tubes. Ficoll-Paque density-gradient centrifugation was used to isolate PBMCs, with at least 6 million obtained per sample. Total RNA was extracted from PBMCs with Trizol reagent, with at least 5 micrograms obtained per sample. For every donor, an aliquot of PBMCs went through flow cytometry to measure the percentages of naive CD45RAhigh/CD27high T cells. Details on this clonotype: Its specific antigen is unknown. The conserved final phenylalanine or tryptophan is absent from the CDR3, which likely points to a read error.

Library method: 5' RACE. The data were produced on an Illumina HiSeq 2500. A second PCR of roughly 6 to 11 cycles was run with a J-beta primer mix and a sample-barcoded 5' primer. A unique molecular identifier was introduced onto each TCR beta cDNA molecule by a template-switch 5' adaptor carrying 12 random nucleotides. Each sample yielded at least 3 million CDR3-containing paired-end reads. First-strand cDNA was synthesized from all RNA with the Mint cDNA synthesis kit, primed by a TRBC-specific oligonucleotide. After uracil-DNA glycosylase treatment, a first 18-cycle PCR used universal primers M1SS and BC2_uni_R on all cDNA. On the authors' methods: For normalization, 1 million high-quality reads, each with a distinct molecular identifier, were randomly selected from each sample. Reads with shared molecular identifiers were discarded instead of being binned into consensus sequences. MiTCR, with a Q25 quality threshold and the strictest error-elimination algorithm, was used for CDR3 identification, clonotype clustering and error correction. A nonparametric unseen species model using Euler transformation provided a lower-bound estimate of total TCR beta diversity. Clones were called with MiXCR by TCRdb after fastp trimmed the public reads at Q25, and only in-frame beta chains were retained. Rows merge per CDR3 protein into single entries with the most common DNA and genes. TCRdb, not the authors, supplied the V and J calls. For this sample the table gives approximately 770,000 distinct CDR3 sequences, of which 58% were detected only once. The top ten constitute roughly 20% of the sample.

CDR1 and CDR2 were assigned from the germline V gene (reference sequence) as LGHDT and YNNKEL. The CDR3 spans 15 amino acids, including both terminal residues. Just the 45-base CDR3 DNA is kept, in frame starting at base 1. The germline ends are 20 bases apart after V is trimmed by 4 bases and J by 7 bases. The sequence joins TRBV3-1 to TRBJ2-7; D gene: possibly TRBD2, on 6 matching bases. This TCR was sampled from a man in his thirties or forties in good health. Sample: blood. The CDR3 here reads CASSLIRGLYDEQYL. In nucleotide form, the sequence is TGTGCCAGCAGCCTAATAAGGGGACTGTATGATGAGCAGTACTTA.